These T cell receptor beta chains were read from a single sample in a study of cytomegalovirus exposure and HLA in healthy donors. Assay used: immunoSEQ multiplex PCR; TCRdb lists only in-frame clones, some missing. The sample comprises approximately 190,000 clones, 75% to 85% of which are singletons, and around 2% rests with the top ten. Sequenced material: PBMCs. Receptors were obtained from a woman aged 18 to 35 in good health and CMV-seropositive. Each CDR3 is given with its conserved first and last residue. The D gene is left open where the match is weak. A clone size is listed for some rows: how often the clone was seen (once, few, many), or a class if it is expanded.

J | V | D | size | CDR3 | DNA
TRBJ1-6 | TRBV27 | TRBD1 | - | CASSIDRGHSPLHF | TGTGCCAGCAGCATCGACAGGGGCCATTCACCCCTCCACTTT
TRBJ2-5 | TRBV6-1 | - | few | CASSEEVSGGTQYF | TGTGCCAGCAGTGAAGAGGTTAGCGGAGGGACCCAGTACTTC
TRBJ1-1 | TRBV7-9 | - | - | CASSFFWTEPNTEAFF | TGTGCCAGCAGCTTCTTTTGGACAGAGCCTAACACTGAAGCTTTCTTT
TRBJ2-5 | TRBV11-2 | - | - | CASSLYRTSDRETQYF | TGTGCCAGCAGCTTATATCGAACTAGCGACAGGGAGACCCAGTACTTC
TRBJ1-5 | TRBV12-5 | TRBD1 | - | CASGLARGAPADF | TGTGCTAGTGGTTTGGCCAGGGGGGCTCCCGCTGATTTT
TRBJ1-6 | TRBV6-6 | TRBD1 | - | CASSYSAGTGSSPLHF | TGTGCCAGCAGTTACTCTGCCGGGACAGGGAGTTCACCCCTCCACTTT
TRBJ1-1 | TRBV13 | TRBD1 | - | CASSLATGMNTEAFF | TGTGCCAGCAGCTTAGCGACAGGGATGAACACTGAAGCTTTCTTT
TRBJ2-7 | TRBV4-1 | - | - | CASSQDLAGFSSYEQYF | TGCGCCAGCAGCCAAGATTTGGCGGGATTTAGCTCCTACGAGCAGTACTTC
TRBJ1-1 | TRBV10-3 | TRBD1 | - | CAISLVRDREGAFF | TGTGCCATCAGTCTTGTCCGGGACAGGGAGGGTGCTTTCTTT
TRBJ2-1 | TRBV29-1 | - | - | CSVDWGVEQFF | TGCAGCGTTGATTGGGGCGTAGAGCAGTTCTTC
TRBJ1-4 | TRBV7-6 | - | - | CASRPSLNEKLFF | TGTGCCAGCAGACCGAGCCTTAATGAAAAACTGTTTTTT
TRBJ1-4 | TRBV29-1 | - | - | CSVPGISNEKLFF | TGCAGCGTCCCCGGGATAAGTAATGAAAAACTGTTTTTT
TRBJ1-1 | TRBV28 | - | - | CASQVGMNTEAFF | TGTGCCAGCCAGGTGGGCATGAACACTGAAGCTTTCTTT
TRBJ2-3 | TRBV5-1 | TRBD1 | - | CASSLRPDRGRRDTQYF | TGCGCCAGCAGCTTGCGGCCCGACAGGGGGCGAAGAGATACGCAGTATTTT
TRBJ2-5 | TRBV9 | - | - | CASSLHGRQETQYF | TGTGCCAGCAGCCTCCACGGCAGGCAAGAGACCCAGTACTTC
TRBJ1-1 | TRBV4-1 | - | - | CASSQGLSLTEAFF | TGCGCCAGCAGCCAAGGGCTGTCGTTAACTGAAGCTTTCTTT
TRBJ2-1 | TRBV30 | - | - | CAWSRGSHNEQFF | TGTGCCTGGAGTAGGGGCAGTCACAATGAGCAGTTCTTC
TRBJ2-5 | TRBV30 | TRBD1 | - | CAWRGQGAEETQYF | TGTGCCTGGAGGGGACAGGGGGCTGAAGAGACCCAGTACTTC
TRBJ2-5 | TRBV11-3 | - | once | CASSTRDFGETQYF | TGTGCCAGCAGCACACGGGACTTTGGAGAGACCCAGTACTTC
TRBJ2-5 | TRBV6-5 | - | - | CASAGPAETQYF | TGTGCCAGCGCAGGGCCGGCGGAGACCCAGTACTTC
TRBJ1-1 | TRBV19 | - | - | CASSTIRGGSEAFF | TGTGCCAGTAGTACCATTAGGGGGGGTAGTGAAGCTTTCTTT
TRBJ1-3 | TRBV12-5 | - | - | CASAGHTFSSGNTIYF | TGTGCTAGTGCAGGGCATACTTTTTCCTCTGGAAACACCATATATTTT
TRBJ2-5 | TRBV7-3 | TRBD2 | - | CASSLGGAGVKETQYF | TGTGCCAGCAGCTTAGGCGGAGCGGGGGTAAAAGAGACCCAGTACTTC
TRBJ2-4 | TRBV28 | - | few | CASSSPATGIRGIQYF | TGTGCCAGCAGTTCCCCCGCCACAGGGATTCGGGGCATTCAGTACTTC
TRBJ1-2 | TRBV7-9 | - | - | CASLPPASGDGYTF | TGTGCCAGCTTACCCCCAGCTTCGGGGGATGGCTACACCTTC
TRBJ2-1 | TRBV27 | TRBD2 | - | CASSPLFSTSSSYNEQFF | TGTGCCAGCAGTCCCCTTTTCTCGACTAGCAGCTCCTACAATGAGCAGTTCTTC